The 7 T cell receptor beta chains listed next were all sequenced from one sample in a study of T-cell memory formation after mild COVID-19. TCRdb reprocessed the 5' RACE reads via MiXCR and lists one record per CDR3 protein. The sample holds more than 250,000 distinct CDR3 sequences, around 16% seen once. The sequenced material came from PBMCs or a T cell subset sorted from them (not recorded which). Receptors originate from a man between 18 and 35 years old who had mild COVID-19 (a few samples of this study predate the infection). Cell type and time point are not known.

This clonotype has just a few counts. Here the CDR3 reads CASSINDAVVQPQHF. As DNA, the CDR3 is TGTGCCAGCAGCATAAATGACGCGGTGGTTCAGCCCCAGCATTTT. J is TRBJ1-5 and V is TRBV7-8; D remains unclear. The germline CDR1 and CDR2 sequences are SGHVS and FQNEAQ. Trimming took 5 bases from V and 6 from J, leaving 17 bases between them. The CDR3 spans 15 residues.

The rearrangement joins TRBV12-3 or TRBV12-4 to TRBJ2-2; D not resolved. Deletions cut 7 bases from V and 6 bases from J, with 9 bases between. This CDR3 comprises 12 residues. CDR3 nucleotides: TGTGCCAGCAATCACCCAGCCGGGGAGCTGTTTTTT. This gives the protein CASNHPAGELFF.

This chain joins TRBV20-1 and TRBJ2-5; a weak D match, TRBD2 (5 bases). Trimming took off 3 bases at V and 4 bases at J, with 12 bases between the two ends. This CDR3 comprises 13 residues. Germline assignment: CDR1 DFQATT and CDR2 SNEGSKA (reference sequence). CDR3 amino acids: CSARGEAGETQYF. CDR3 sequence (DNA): TGCAGTGCTAGGGGTGAGGCGGGAGAGACCCAGTACTTC.

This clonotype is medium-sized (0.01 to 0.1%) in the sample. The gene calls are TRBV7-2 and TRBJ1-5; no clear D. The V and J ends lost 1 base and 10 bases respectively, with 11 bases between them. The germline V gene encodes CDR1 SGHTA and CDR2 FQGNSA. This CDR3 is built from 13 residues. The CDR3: CASSLDDIQPQHF. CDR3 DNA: TGTGCCAGCAGCTTAGACGATATCCAACCCCAGCATTTT.

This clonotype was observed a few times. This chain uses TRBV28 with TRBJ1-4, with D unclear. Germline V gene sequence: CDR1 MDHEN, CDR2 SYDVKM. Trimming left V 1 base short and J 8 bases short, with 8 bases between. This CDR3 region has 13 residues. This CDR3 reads CASSLSLGEKLFF. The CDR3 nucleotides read TGTGCCAGCAGTTTATCCCTCGGGGAAAAACTGTTTTTT.

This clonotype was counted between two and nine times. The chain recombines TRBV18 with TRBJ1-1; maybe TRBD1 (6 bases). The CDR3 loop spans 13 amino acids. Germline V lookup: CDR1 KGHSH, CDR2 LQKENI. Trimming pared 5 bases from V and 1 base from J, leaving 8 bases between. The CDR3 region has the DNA TGTGCCAGCTCAGAGGGACAGAACACTGAAGCTTTCTTT. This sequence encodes CASSEGQNTEAFF.

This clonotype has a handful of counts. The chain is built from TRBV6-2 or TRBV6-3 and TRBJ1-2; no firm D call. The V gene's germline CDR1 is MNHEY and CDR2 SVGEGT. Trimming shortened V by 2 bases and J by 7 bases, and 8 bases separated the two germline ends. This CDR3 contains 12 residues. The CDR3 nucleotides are TGTGCCAGCAGTTACGAATCTGTTGGCTACACCTTC. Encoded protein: CASSYESVGYTF.